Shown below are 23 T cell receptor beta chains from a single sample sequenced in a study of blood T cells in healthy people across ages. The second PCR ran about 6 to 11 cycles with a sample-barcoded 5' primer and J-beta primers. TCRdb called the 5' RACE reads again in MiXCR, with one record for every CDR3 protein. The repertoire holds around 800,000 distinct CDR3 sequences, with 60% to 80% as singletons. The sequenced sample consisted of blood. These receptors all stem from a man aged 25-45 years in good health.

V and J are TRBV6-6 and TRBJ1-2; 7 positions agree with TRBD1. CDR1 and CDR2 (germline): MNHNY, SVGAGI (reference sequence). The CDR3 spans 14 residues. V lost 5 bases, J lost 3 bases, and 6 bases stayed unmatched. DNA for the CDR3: TGTGCCAGCAGTGCACAGGGGACGGACTATGGCTACACCTTC. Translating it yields CASSAQGTDYGYTF.

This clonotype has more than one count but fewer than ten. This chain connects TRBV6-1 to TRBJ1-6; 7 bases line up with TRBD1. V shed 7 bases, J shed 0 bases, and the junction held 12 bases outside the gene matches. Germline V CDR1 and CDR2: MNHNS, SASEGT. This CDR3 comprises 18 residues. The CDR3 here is CASIRDSRTSSYNSPLHF. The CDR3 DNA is TGTGCCAGCATCCGGGACAGCCGAACCAGCTCCTATAATTCACCCCTCCACTTT.

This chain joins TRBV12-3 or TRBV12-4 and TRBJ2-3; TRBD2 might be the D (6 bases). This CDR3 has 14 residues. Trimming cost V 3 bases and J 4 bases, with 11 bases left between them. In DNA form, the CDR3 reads TGTGCCAGCAGTTTCGGAGGGAGCGCAGATACGCAGTATTTT. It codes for CASSFGGSADTQYF.

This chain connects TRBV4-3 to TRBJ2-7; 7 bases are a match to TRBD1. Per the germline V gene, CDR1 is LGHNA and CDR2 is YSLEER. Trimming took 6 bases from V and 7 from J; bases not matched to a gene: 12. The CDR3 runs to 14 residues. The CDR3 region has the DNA TGCGCCAGCAGTAAAACAGGGGATGTGGGTGAGCAGTACTTC. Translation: CASSKTGDVGEQYF.

The CDR3 DNA reads TGTGCCAGCAGTTTAATTAAGTCTAGCACAGATACGCAGTATTTT. Translated, it gives CASSLIKSSTDTQYF. The chain recombines TRBV12-3 or TRBV12-4 with TRBJ2-3; the D is unclear. The CDR3 sequence is 15 residues long. Trimming removed 2 bases at V and 0 bases at J, with 9 bases between.

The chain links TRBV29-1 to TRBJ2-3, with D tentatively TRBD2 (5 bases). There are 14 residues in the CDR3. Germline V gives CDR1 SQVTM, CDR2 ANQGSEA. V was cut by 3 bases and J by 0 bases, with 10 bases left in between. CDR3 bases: TGCAGCGTTGAGTCGCGGGTGAGCACAGATACGCAGTATTTT. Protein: CSVESRVSTDTQYF.

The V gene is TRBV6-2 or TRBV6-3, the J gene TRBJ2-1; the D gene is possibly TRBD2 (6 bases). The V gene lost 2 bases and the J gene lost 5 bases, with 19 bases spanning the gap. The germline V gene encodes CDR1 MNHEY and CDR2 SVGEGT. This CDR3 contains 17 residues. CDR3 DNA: TGTGCCAGCAGTTACAACCTTCCTACGGGACTCAACAATGAGCAGTTCTTC. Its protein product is CASSYNLPTGLNNEQFF.

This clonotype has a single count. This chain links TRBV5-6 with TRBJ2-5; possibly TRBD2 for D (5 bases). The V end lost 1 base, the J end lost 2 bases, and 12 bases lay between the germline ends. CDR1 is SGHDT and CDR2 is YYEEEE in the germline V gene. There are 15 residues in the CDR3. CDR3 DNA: TGTGCCAGCAGCTTGAGAGGGTTTGGGCAAGAGACCCAGTACTTC. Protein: CASSLRGFGQETQYF.

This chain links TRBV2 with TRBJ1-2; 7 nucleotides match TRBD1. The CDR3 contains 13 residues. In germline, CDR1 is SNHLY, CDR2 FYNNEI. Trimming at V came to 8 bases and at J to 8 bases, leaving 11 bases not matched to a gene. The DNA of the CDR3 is TGTGCCAGCCGGACCGACAGGGTCGACGGCTACACCTTC. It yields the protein CASRTDRVDGYTF.

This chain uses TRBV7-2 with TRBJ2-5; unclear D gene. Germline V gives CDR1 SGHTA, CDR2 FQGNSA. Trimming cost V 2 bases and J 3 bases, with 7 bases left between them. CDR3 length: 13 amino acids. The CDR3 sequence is CASSLLGKETQYF. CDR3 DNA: TGTGCCAGCAGCTTACTAGGGAAAGAGACCCAGTACTTC.

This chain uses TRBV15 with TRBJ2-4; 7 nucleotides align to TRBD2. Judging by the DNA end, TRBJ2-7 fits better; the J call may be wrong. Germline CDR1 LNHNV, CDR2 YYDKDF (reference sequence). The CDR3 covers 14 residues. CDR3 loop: CATSRSGEPAEQYF. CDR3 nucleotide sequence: TGTGCCACCAGTAGAAGCGGGGAACCCGCCGAGCAGTACTTC.

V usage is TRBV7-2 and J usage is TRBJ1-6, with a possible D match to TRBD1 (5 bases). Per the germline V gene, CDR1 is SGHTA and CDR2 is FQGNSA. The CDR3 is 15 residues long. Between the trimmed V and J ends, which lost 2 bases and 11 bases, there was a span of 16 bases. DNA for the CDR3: TGTGCCAGCAGCTTACAGGGTTTGGTGCGGGCACCCCTCCACTTT. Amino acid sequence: CASSLQGLVRAPLHF.

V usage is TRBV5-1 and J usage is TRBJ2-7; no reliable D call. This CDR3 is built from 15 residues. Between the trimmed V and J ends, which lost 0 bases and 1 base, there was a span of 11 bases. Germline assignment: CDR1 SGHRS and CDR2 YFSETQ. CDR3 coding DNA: TGCGCCAGCAGCTTGGAGCCTTTCATGTCCTACGAGCAGTACTTC. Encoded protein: CASSLEPFMSYEQYF.

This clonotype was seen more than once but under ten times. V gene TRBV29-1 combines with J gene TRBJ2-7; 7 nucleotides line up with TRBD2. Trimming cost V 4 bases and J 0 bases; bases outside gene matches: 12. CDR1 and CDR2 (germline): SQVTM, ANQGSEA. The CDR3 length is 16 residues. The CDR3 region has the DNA TGCAGCGTTGTTGCCTGGGGGGGGACCTTCTCCTACGAGCAGTACTTC. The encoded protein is CSVVAWGGTFSYEQYF.

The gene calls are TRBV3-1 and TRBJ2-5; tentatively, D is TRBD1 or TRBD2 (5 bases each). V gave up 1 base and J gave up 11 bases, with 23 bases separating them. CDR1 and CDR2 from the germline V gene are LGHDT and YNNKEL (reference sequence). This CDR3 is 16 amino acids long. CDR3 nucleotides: TGTGCCAGCAGCCAAGCCTTGACAGTCACCAGCGGAGAGCAGTACTTC. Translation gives CASSQALTVTSGEQYF.

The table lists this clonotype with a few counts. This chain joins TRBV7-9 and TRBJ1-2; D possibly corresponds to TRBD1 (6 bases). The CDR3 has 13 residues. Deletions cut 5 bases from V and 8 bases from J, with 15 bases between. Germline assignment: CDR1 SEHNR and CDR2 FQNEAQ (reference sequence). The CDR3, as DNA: TGTGCCAGCAGCCCACGGGGGGCGGAAGGCTACACCTTC. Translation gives CASSPRGAEGYTF.

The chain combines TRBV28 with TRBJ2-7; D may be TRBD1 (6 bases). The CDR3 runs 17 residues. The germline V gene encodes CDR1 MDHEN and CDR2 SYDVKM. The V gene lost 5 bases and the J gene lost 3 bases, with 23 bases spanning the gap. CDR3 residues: CASSPHLQGKGDYEQYF. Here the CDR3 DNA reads TGTGCCAGCAGTCCACATCTCCAGGGGAAGGGGGACTACGAGCAGTACTTC.

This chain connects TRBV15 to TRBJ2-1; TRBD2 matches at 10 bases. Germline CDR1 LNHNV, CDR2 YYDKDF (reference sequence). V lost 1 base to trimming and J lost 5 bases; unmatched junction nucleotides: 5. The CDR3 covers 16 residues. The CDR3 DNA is TGTGCCACCAGCAGAGCAAGCGGGGGGGCGGACAATGAGCAGTTCTTC. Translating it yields CATSRASGGADNEQFF.

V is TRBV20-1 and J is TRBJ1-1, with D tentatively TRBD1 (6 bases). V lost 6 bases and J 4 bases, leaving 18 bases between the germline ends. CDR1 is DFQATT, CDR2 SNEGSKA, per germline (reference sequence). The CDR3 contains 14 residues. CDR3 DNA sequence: TGCAGTGCAGAGGGTAACAGGGTGGGCACTGAAGCTTTCTTT. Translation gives CSAEGNRVGTEAFF.

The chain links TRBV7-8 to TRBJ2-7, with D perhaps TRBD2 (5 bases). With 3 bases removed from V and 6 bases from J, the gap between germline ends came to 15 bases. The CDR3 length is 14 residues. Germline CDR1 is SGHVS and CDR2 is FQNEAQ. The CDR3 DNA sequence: TGTGCCAGCAGCTTCGGGAAGTGGGGAAGCGAGCAGTACTTC. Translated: CASSFGKWGSEQYF.

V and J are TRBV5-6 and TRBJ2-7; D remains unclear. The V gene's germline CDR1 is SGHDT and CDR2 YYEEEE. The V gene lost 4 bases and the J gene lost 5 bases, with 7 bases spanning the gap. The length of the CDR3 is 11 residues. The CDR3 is CASSRNNEQYF. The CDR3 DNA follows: TGTGCCAGCAGCCGAAATAACGAGCAGTACTTC.

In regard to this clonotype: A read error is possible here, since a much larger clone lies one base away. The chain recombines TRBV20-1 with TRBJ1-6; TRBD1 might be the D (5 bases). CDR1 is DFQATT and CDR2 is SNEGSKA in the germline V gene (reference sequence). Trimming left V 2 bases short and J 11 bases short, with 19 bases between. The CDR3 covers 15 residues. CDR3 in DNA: TGCAGTGCTAGATCTAGCGACAGTCGGTTCCCACCCCTCCACTTT. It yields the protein CSARSSDSRFPPLHF.

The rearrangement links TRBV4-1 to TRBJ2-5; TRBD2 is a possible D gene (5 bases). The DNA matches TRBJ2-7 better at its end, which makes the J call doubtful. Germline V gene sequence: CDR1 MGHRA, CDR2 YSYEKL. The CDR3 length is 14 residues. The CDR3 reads CASSQAGRAYEQYF. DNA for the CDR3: TGCGCCAGCAGCCAAGCGGGGAGAGCCTACGAGCAGTACTTC.